The clone carrying this TCR beta chain was picked up a small number of times. The antigen is undetermined. This sample was included in a study of T cell repertoires in cytomegalovirus infection. About the study: Use of recently identified HLA-C-restricted and well-studied HLA-B-restricted CMV epitopes was part of the study. From public TCR beta signatures came an indication of both CMV infection and matching HLA type.

MiXCR, run by TCRdb on the reads, gives a single entry per CDR3 protein. The sample lists fewer than 950,000 distinct CDR3 sequences; approximately 32% were seen once. Study outcomes and limitations: Across the ex vivo response, the dominant clonotypes were HLA-C-restricted CMV-specific TCR beta clonotypes. CMV carriers with the relevant HLA were identified by cumulative public TCR beta family frequency.

This material consisted of cultured CD8+ T cells from PBMCs, taken from culture after CMV antigen stimulation. This TCR came from a human donor in good health (CMV status not recorded). Some clones in this sample may be carry-over from other donors' samples.

This CDR3 is CASSLGPVGPDEQFF. In nucleotides, the CDR3 is TGTGCCAGCAGTTTGGGTCCAGTCGGGCCGGATGAGCAGTTCTTC. V is TRBV28 and J is TRBJ2-1, with no clear D. The CDR3 totals 15 residues. Germline lookup yields CDR1 MDHEN and CDR2 SYDVKM. Trimming stripped 3 bases from V and 8 bases from J, with 17 bases between. The complete variable domain, with remaining parts taken from reference TRBV28 and TRBJ2-1, reads DVKVTQSSRYLVKRTGEKVFLECVQDMDHENMFWYRQDPGLGLRLIYFSYDVKMKEKGDIPEGYSVSREKKERFSLILESASTNQTSMYLCASSLGPVGPDEQFFGPGTRLTVL.